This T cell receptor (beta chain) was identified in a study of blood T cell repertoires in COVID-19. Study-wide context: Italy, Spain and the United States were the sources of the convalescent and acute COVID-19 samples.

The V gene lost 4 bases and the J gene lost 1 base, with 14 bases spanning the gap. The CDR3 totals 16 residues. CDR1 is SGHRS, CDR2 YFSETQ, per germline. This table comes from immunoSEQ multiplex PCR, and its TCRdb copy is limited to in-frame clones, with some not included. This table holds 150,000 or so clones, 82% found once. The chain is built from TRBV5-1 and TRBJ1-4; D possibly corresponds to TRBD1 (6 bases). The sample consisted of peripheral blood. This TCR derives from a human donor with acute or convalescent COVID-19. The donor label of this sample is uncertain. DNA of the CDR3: TGCGCCAGCAGCACAGGAAGGACAGAAACTAATGAAAAACTGTTTTTT. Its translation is CASSTGRTETNEKLFF.